This is a list of T cell receptor beta chains from one sample in a study of shared clonotypes between healthy human individuals. Assay used: immunoSEQ multiplex PCR; TCRdb lists only in-frame clones, some missing. The profile covers 2.3 million or so clones, with 93% appearing a single time and about 0.39% taken by the ten largest. Sequenced material: naive CD4+ T cells from PBMCs. These receptors were taken from a young man in good health. Some clones in this sample may be carry-over from other donors' samples. CDR3s include the opening cysteine and the closing phenylalanine or tryptophan. The D gene is left open where the match is weak. Expanded clones are given a class, and other clones once, few, many or no size at all.

d_gene,j_gene,len,abundance,v_gene,CDR3aa,CDR3nt
TRBD2,TRBJ2-1,14,.,TRBV5-1,CASSLVSGNNEQFF,TGCGCCAGCAGCTTGGTTAGCGGGAATAATGAGCAGTTCTTC
.,TRBJ2-1,10,.,TRBV29-1,CSVEFYEQFF,TGCAGCGTTGAGTTTTATGAGCAGTTCTTC
.,TRBJ1-4,14,.,TRBV30,CAWSYYATNEKLFF,TGTGCCTGGAGTTACTACGCAACTAATGAAAAACTGTTTTTT
.,TRBJ2-2,16,.,TRBV15,CATSRENRVATGELFF,TGTGCCACCAGCAGAGAGAATAGGGTGGCCACCGGGGAGCTGTTTTTT
.,TRBJ2-4,14,once,TRBV30,CAWSVDSPHNIQYF,TGTGCCTGGAGTGTGGACAGTCCCCACAACATTCAGTACTTC
.,TRBJ2-2,14,.,TRBV5-4,CASSLRGRTGELFF,TGTGCCAGCAGCTTGCGGGGGCGGACCGGGGAGCTGTTTTTT
TRBD2,TRBJ2-7,16,.,TRBV19,CASSMGTSGNGYEQYF,TGTGCCAGTAGTATGGGGACTAGCGGGAACGGATACGAGCAGTACTTC
TRBD1,TRBJ1-4,16,.,TRBV7-9,CASSPGQGTTNEKLFF,TGTGCCAGCAGCCCCGGACAGGGGACAACTAATGAAAAACTGTTTTTT
.,TRBJ2-3,16,.,TRBV28,CASSLSGTGSTDTQYF,TGTGCCAGCAGTTTATCGGGAACGGGGAGCACAGATACGCAGTATTTT
.,TRBJ1-4,15,.,TRBV7-9,CASSLLGQGGEKLFF,TGTGCCAGCAGCTTATTAGGGCAGGGAGGTGAAAAACTGTTTTTT
.,TRBJ2-1,16,.,TRBV28,CASSQDARESRNEQFF,TGTGCCAGCAGCCAAGACGCCAGGGAGTCGCGCAATGAGCAGTTCTTC
TRBD1,TRBJ2-2,17,.,TRBV6-4,CASSDPPGQGGTGELFF,TGTGCCAGCAGTGACCCCCCCGGACAGGGGGGGACCGGGGAGCTGTTTTTT
.,TRBJ1-5,13,.,TRBV30,CAWCRAAGQPQHF,TGTGCCTGGTGCAGGGCCGCGGGTCAGCCCCAGCATTTT
TRBD2,TRBJ2-1,16,.,TRBV6-1,CASSDPLAGAYNEQFF,TGTGCCAGCAGTGACCCCTTGGCGGGAGCCTACAATGAGCAGTTCTTC
.,TRBJ1-2,14,.,TRBV7-2,CASSPFTGDNGYTF,TGTGCCAGCAGCCCCTTTACCGGAGACAATGGCTACACCTTC
TRBD1,TRBJ2-2,14,once,TRBV4-1,CASSQGPVGGLSFF,TGCGCCAGCAGCCAAGGGCCCGTAGGGGGCCTCTCATTTTTT
.,TRBJ1-5,15,.,TRBV7-8,CASSFTLGAYQPQHF,TGTGCCAGCAGCTTCACGTTGGGGGCCTATCAGCCCCAGCATTTT
.,TRBJ1-1,16,.,TRBV28,CASSFSGAVLNTEAFF,TGTGCCAGCAGTTTCAGCGGGGCGGTTTTGAACACTGAAGCTTTCTTT
.,TRBJ2-4,18,.,TRBV7-2,CASTPWLAGEGAKNIQYF,TGTGCCAGCACCCCGTGGCTAGCCGGGGAAGGGGCCAAAAACATTCAGTACTTC
.,TRBJ2-5,13,.,TRBV5-1,CASSLAPPGAQYF,TGCGCCAGCAGCTTGGCTCCCCCGGGGGCCCAGTACTTC
.,TRBJ2-6,19,.,TRBV21-1,CASSKPRRGALSGANVLTF,TGTGCCAGCAGCAAACCACGGCGAGGGGCTTTGAGTGGGGCCAACGTCCTGACTTTC
TRBD1,TRBJ1-5,15,.,TRBV28,CASKKTGFSNQPQHF,TGTGCCAGCAAAAAGACAGGGTTTAGCAATCAGCCCCAGCATTTT
.,TRBJ1-1,14,.,TRBV27,CASSRRDSWAEAFF,TGTGCCAGCAGTCGAAGGGACTCGTGGGCTGAAGCTTTCTTT
.,TRBJ2-7,15,once,TRBV28,CASSSGLFDLYEQYF,TGTGCCAGCAGCTCCGGACTATTCGACCTCTACGAGCAGTACTTC
.,TRBJ2-3,12,.,TRBV28,CASSRKWDTQYF,TGTGCCAGCAGTCGCAAGTGGGATACGCAGTATTTT
.,TRBJ1-1,11,.,TRBV29-1,CSVEGEPEAFF,TGCAGCGTTGAAGGAGAACCTGAAGCTTTCTTT
TRBD2,TRBJ2-1,16,.,TRBV5-1,CASSLTAGGIYNEQFF,TGCGCCAGCAGCTTAACAGCGGGAGGGATCTACAATGAGCAGTTCTTC
TRBD1,TRBJ1-5,15,.,TRBV2,CASRDDRGGNQPQHF,TGTGCCAGCAGAGACGACAGGGGAGGCAATCAGCCCCAGCATTTT
TRBD1,TRBJ1-2,14,.,TRBV9,CASSGIQGDYGYTF,TGTGCCAGCAGCGGCATACAGGGGGACTATGGCTACACCTTC
TRBD2,TRBJ2-7,15,once,TRBV7-2,CASSLQAGTTYEQYF,TGTGCCAGCAGCCTGCAAGCGGGGACGACTTACGAGCAGTACTTC
.,TRBJ1-2,16,.,TRBV27,CASSLFPKQGGYGYTF,TGTGCCAGCAGTTTATTTCCAAAACAGGGCGGCTATGGCTACACCTTC
TRBD1,TRBJ2-1,14,.,TRBV10-3,CAIRGQGTYNEQFF,TGTGCCATCAGGGGACAGGGGACCTACAATGAGCAGTTCTTC
.,TRBJ2-1,17,.,TRBV6-1,CASSEVPAGLSYNEQFF,TGTGCCAGCAGTGAAGTTCCTGCGGGACTTTCCTACAATGAGCAGTTCTTC
.,TRBJ2-7,13,.,TRBV7-2,CASSLDRVGEQYF,TGTGCCAGCAGCTTAGACAGGGTGGGCGAGCAGTACTTC
TRBD2,TRBJ2-1,14,.,TRBV19,CASSISAGVLEQFF,TGTGCCAGTAGTATATCAGCGGGAGTTCTTGAGCAGTTCTTC
.,TRBJ2-7,14,.,TRBV5-4,CASSERIWAIEQYF,TGTGCCAGCAGTGAGCGGATTTGGGCCATCGAGCAGTACTTC
TRBD1,TRBJ2-5,14,.,TRBV5-1,CASSLTGARETQYF,TGCGCCAGCAGCTTGACAGGGGCCCGAGAGACCCAGTACTTC
.,TRBJ2-7,13,.,TRBV28,CASSSGVISEQYF,TGTGCCAGCAGCTCGGGAGTTATATCGGAGCAGTACTTC
TRBD1,TRBJ1-1,14,.,TRBV7-3,CASSSGQGRSEAFF,TGTGCCAGCAGCTCGGGACAGGGAAGGTCTGAAGCTTTCTTT
TRBD1,TRBJ2-6,14,once,TRBV25-1,CASSRGLGANVLTF,TGTGCCAGCAGCAGGGGGCTTGGGGCCAACGTCCTGACTTTC
.,TRBJ2-7,12,.,TRBV15,CATSRVRDEQYF,TGTGCCACCAGTAGGGTACGGGACGAGCAGTACTTC
TRBD1,TRBJ2-1,16,once,TRBV30,CAWSANYRGLDNEQFF,TGTGCCTGGAGTGCAAACTACAGGGGTTTGGACAATGAGCAGTTCTTC
.,TRBJ2-2,13,.,TRBV10-1,CASSASTTGELFF,TGCGCCAGCAGTGCGAGCACCACCGGGGAGCTGTTTTTT
.,TRBJ1-5,12,.,TRBV28,CASGSTYQPQHF,TGTGCCAGTGGTAGCACGTATCAGCCCCAGCATTTT
TRBD2,TRBJ2-7,18,.,TRBV5-1,CASSSTGQGTSGSYEQYF,TGCGCCAGCAGCTCAACGGGACAGGGGACTAGCGGGAGCTACGAGCAGTACTTC
.,TRBJ2-1,15,.,TRBV2,CASSAERAVYNEQFF,TGTGCCAGCAGCGCGGAGCGGGCCGTCTACAATGAGCAGTTCTTC
.,TRBJ2-3,12,.,TRBV10-3,CAIKDSTDTQYF,TGTGCCATCAAAGACAGCACAGATACGCAGTATTTT
TRBD1,TRBJ2-6,15,.,TRBV7-3,CASSPQGAGANVLTF,TGTGCCAGCAGCCCGCAGGGGGCTGGGGCCAACGTCCTGACTTTC